The T cell receptor (beta chain) under discussion was sequenced for a study of CD8+CD57+ T cells in acquired aplastic anemia. Overall study results and limits: It was found that roughly 31 CD8+ CDR3 sequences were shared between patients and controls.

Before being chosen for sequencing, patients had shown CD8+CD57+ cell expansion by flow cytometry. There were no patients without severe acquired aplastic anemia. When blood sampling took place, the patients had received no therapy. Researchers used genomic DNA as the template to profile TCR beta VDJ and CDR3. Via MiXCR, TCRdb re-called the reads, giving one row per CDR3 protein. The sample holds 120,000 or so distinct CDR3 sequences; over 30% are singletons and the top ten take over 2%. A note on this clonotype: Its cognate antigen is unknown.

V lost 1 base, J lost 7 bases, and 11 bases lay in between. The CDR3 is made up of 14 amino acids. The germline V gene has CDR1 SNHLY and CDR2 FYNNEI. This clonotype was obtained from a human donor with aplastic anemia. The chain joins TRBV2 to TRBJ1-5; D gene unclear. The sequencing sample was made of sorted CD4+, CD8+, or CD8+CD57+ T cells (not recorded which) from PBMCs. In DNA, the CDR3 is TGTGCCAGCAGTGAAGTGGGAGGACTCCAGCCCCAGCATTTT. This sequence encodes CASSEVGGLQPQHF.